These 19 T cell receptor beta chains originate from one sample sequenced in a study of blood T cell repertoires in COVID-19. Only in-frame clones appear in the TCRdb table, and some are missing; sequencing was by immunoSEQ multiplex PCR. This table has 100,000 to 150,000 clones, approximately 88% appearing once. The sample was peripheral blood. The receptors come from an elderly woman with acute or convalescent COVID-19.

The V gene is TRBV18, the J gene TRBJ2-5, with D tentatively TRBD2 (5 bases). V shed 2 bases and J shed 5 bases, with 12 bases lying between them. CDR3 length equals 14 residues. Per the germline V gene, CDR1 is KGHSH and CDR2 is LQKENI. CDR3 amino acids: CASSPSGSGETQYF. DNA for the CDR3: TGTGCCAGCTCACCATCTGGTTCGGGGGAGACCCAGTACTTC.

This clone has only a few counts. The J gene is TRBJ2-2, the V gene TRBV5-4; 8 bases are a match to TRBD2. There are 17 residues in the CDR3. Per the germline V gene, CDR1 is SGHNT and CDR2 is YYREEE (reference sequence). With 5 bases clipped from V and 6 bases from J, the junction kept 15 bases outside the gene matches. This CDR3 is CASSLRGSGSISGELFF. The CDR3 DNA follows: TGTGCCAGCAGTTTGAGGGGGAGCGGGAGTATCTCCGGGGAGCTGTTTTTT.

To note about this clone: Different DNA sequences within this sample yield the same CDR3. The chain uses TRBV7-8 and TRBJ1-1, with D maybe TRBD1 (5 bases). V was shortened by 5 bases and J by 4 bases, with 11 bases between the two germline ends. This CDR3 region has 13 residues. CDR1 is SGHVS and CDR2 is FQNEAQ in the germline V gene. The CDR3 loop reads CASSLGGGTEAFF. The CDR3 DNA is TGTGCCAGCAGCCTTGGGGGGGGCACTGAAGCTTTCTTT.

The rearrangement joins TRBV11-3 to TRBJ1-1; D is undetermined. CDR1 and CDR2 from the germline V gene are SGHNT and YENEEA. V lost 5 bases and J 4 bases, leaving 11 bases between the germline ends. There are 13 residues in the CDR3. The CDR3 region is CASSVIPGTEAFF. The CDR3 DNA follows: TGTGCCAGCAGCGTAATACCGGGCACTGAAGCTTTCTTT.

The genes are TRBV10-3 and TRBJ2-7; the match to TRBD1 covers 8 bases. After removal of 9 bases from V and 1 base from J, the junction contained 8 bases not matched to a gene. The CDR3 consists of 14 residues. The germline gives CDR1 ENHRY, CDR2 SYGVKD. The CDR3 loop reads CAMSGTGISYEQYF. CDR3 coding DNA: TGTGCCATGTCCGGGACAGGCATTTCCTACGAGCAGTACTTC.

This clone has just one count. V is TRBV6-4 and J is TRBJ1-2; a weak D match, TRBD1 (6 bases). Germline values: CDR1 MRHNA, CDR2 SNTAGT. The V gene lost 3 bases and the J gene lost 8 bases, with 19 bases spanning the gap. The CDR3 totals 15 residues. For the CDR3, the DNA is TGTGCCAGCAGTGAAGGGGGGGCTAATCCCCGCGGCTACACCTTC. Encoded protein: CASSEGGANPRGYTF.

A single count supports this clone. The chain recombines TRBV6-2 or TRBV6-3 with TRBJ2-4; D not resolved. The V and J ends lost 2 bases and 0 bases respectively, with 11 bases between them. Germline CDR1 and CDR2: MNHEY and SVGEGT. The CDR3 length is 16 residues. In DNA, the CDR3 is TGTGCCAGCAGTTACGGCTTAGAGGTAGCCAAAAACATTCAGTACTTC. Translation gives CASSYGLEVAKNIQYF.

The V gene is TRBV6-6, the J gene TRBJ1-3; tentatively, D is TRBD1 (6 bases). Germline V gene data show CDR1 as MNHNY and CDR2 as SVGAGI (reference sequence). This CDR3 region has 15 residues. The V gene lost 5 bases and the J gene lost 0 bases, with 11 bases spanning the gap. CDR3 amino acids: CASSTPGDSGNTIYF. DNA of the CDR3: TGTGCCAGCAGTACCCCAGGGGACTCTGGAAACACCATATATTTT.

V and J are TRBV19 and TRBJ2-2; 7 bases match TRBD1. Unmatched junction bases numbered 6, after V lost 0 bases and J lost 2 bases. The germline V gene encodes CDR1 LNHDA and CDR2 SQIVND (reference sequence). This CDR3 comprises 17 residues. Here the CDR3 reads CASSIDLRGINTGELFF. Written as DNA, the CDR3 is TGTGCCAGTAGTATAGACCTCAGGGGGATAAACACCGGGGAGCTGTTTTTT.

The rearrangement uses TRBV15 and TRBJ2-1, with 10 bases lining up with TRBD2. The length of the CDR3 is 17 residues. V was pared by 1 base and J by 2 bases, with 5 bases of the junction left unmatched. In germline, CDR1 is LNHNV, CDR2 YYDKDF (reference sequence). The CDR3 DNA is TGTGCCACCAGCAGAGCTGGGACTAGCGAGCCCTACAATGAGCAGTTCTTC. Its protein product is CATSRAGTSEPYNEQFF.

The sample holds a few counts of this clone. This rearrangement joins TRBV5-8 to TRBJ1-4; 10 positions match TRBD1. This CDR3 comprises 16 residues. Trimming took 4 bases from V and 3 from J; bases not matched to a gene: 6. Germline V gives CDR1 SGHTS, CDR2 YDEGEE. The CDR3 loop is CASSRGTGEANEKLFF. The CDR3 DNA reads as TGTGCCAGCAGCCGAGGGACAGGGGAGGCTAATGAAAAACTGTTTTTT. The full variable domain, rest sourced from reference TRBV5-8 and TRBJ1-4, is EAGVTQSPTHLIKTRGQQATLRCSPISGHTSVYWYQQALGLGLQFLLWYDEGEERNRGNFPPRFSGRQFPNYSSELNVNALELEDSALYLCASSRGTGEANEKLFFGSGTQLSVL.

The CDR3 loop is CASSPGGTGLTQYF. In DNA, the CDR3 is TGTGCCAGCAGCCCGGGTGGGACAGGGCTTACGCAGTATTTT. The chain has TRBV7-2 and TRBJ2-3; 9 nucleotides match TRBD1. Trimming cost V 5 bases and J 8 bases; bases outside gene matches: 8. The CDR3 is 14 amino acids. Germline CDR1 is SGHTA and CDR2 is FQGNSA.

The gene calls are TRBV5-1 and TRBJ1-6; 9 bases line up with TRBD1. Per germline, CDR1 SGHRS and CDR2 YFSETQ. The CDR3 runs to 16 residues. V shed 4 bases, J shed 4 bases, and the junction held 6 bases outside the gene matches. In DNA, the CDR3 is TGCGCCAGCAGCACGACGACAGGGGGATATAATTCACCCCTCCACTTT. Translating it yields CASSTTTGGYNSPLHF. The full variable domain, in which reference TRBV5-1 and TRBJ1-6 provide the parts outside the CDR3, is KAGVTQTPRYLIKTRGQQVTLSCSPISGHRSVSWYQQTPGQGLQFLFEYFSETQRNKGNFPGRFSGRQFSNSRSEMNVSTLELGDSALYLCASSTTTGGYNSPLHFGNGTRLTVT.

CDR3 region: CASSPSGGSGEQYF. Written as DNA, the CDR3 is TGTGCCAGCTCACCTTCGGGAGGGTCAGGGGAGCAGTACTTC. The V call is TRBV18, the J call TRBJ2-7; 8 positions agree with TRBD2. Germline CDR1 KGHSH, CDR2 LQKENI. The V gene end was trimmed by 3 bases and the J gene end by 7 bases; junction bases not matched to a gene: 8. The CDR3 loop spans 14 amino acids.

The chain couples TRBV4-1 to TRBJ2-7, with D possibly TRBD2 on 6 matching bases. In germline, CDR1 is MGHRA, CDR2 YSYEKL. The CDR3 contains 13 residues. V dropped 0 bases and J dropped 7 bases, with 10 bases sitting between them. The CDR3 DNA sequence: TGCGCCAGCAGCCAAGATGGGGGGAGGGAGCAGTACTTC. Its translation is CASSQDGGREQYF.

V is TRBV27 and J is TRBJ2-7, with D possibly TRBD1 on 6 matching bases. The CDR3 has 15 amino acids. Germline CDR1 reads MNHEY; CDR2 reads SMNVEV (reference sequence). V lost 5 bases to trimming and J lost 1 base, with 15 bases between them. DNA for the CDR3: TGTGCCAGCAGTCCTATCCGGGACAAGTCCTACGAGCAGTACTTC. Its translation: CASSPIRDKSYEQYF.

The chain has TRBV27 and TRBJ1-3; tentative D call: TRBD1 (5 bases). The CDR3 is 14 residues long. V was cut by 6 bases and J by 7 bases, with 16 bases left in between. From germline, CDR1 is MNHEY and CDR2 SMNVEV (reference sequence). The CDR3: CASRKGQGSNTIYF. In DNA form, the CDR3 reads TGTGCCAGCAGGAAAGGGCAGGGCTCCAACACCATATATTTT.

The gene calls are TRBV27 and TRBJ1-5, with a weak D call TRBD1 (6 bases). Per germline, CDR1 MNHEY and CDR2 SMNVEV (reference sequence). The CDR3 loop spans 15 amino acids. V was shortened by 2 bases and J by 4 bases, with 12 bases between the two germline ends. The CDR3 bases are TGTGCCAGCAGTTTAGGCCAGGGGTTTAATCAGCCCCAGCATTTT. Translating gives CASSLGQGFNQPQHF.

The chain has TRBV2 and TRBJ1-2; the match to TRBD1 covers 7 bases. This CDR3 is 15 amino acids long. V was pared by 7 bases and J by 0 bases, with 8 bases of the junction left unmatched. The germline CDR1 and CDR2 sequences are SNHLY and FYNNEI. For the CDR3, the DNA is TGTGCCAGCAAATCCGAGGGGGCATCTAACTATGGCTACACCTTC. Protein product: CASKSEGASNYGYTF.